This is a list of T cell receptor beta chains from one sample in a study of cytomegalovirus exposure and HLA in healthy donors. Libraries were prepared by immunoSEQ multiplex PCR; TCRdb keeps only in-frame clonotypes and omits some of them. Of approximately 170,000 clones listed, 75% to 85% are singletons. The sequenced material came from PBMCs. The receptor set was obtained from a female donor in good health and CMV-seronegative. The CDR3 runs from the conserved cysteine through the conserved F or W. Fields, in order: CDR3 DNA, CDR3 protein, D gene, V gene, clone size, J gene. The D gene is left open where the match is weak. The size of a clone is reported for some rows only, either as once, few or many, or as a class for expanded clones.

CDR3nt: TGTGCCAGCAGTGACGACAGGAGTGGAAATGAGCAGTTCTTC
CDR3aa: CASSDDRSGNEQFF
d_gene: .
v_gene: TRBV6-1
abundance: .
j_gene: TRBJ2-1

CDR3nt: TGTGCCAGCAGTTCAACAGGGCACGAGCAGTACTTC
CDR3aa: CASSSTGHEQYF
d_gene: .
v_gene: TRBV6-5
abundance: once
j_gene: TRBJ2-7

CDR3nt: TGTGCCAGCAGTTTCGCGGGGAGTCAGGCCAACGTCCTGACTTTC
CDR3aa: CASSFAGSQANVLTF
d_gene: .
v_gene: TRBV28
abundance: .
j_gene: TRBJ2-6

CDR3nt: TGTGCCAGCAGCTTTTTCCTAGCGGGAACCGGGGAGCTGTTTTTT
CDR3aa: CASSFFLAGTGELFF
d_gene: TRBD2
v_gene: TRBV7-6
abundance: .
j_gene: TRBJ2-2

CDR3nt: TGTGCCAGCAGCCTGGCCCCAGAGAACACTGAAGCTTTCTTT
CDR3aa: CASSLAPENTEAFF
d_gene: .
v_gene: TRBV7-9
abundance: few
j_gene: TRBJ1-1

CDR3nt: TGCAGCGTGGATGAACTCCAGGGGACTGAAGCTTTCTTT
CDR3aa: CSVDELQGTEAFF
d_gene: .
v_gene: TRBV29-1
abundance: .
j_gene: TRBJ1-1

CDR3nt: TGCGCCAGCAGTCTAAGCTCCCCCACAGATACGCAGTATTTT
CDR3aa: CASSLSSPTDTQYF
d_gene: .
v_gene: TRBV5-1
abundance: few
j_gene: TRBJ2-3

CDR3nt: TGTGCCAGCAGTCCGACCCCGGACAGGAGGTATGGCTACACCTTC
CDR3aa: CASSPTPDRRYGYTF
d_gene: TRBD1
v_gene: TRBV6-5
abundance: .
j_gene: TRBJ1-2

CDR3nt: TGTGCCAGTAGTCATTTTACTAGCGGGAAAGAGACCCAGTACTTC
CDR3aa: CASSHFTSGKETQYF
d_gene: TRBD2
v_gene: TRBV19
abundance: .
j_gene: TRBJ2-5

CDR3nt: TGCGCCAGCAGCTTGGCCCAGGGGCTGGTAGGATTAAGCGTCAGCCACGAGCAGTACTTC
CDR3aa: CASSLAQGLVGLSVSHEQYF
d_gene: .
v_gene: TRBV5-1
abundance: few
j_gene: TRBJ2-7

CDR3nt: TGTGCCAGCAGTGATCGGAGGGTAGATGAAAAACTGTTTTTT
CDR3aa: CASSDRRVDEKLFF
d_gene: .
v_gene: TRBV2
abundance: .
j_gene: TRBJ1-4

CDR3nt: TGTGCCAGCAGTCCCGGGGGGGTATCGGGGCAGCCCCAGCATTTT
CDR3aa: CASSPGGVSGQPQHF
d_gene: .
v_gene: TRBV27
abundance: .
j_gene: TRBJ1-5

CDR3nt: TGTGCCAGCATCCCGACAGGAGAACTGTTTTTT
CDR3aa: CASIPTGELFF
d_gene: .
v_gene: TRBV11-3
abundance: .
j_gene: TRBJ1-4

CDR3nt: TGCGCCAGCAGCCAAGATGCAGGACAGGGGGCCTACGAGCAGTACTTC
CDR3aa: CASSQDAGQGAYEQYF
d_gene: TRBD1
v_gene: TRBV4-3
abundance: .
j_gene: TRBJ2-7

CDR3nt: TGTGCCAGCAGTGCCGACAGGGGGTATACTGAAGCTTTCTTT
CDR3aa: CASSADRGYTEAFF
d_gene: TRBD1
v_gene: TRBV6-5
abundance: once
j_gene: TRBJ1-1

CDR3nt: TGCGCCAGCAGCCAAGATCGCAGGGCCCAAGAGACCCAGTACTTC
CDR3aa: CASSQDRRAQETQYF
d_gene: .
v_gene: TRBV4-3
abundance: few
j_gene: TRBJ2-5

CDR3nt: TGTGCCAGCAGTTTCCTAGCGGGGGGGCCCGGGGAGCTGTTTTTT
CDR3aa: CASSFLAGGPGELFF
d_gene: TRBD2
v_gene: TRBV11-3
abundance: once
j_gene: TRBJ2-2

CDR3nt: TGTGCCAGCAGCCTTTCGGGGGGCAACACCATATATTTT
CDR3aa: CASSLSGGNTIYF
d_gene: .
v_gene: TRBV11-2
abundance: .
j_gene: TRBJ1-3

CDR3nt: TGTGCCAGCAGCTTACGGGAGAACACTGAAGCTTTCTTT
CDR3aa: CASSLRENTEAFF
d_gene: .
v_gene: TRBV7-8
abundance: once
j_gene: TRBJ1-1

CDR3nt: TGTGCCAGCAGTTACTCGGGACTACCCTACGAGCAGTACTTC
CDR3aa: CASSYSGLPYEQYF
d_gene: TRBD2
v_gene: TRBV6-5
abundance: .
j_gene: TRBJ2-7

CDR3nt: TGTGCCAGCTCACCAGTAAGCTTACGGGAGACCCAGTACTTC
CDR3aa: CASSPVSLRETQYF
d_gene: .
v_gene: TRBV18
abundance: .
j_gene: TRBJ2-5

CDR3nt: TGTGCCAGCAGCTTAGGAGGCCCCTCGCTAGGAAACACCATATATTTT
CDR3aa: CASSLGGPSLGNTIYF
d_gene: .
v_gene: TRBV7-2
abundance: .
j_gene: TRBJ1-3

CDR3nt: TGTGCCAGCAGCTGGAGGCAGACCCAGTACTTC
CDR3aa: CASSWRQTQYF
d_gene: .
v_gene: TRBV14
abundance: .
j_gene: TRBJ2-5

CDR3nt: TGTGCCAGCAGCTTGGGCCGGGACTATGGCTACACCTTC
CDR3aa: CASSLGRDYGYTF
d_gene: .
v_gene: TRBV5-6
abundance: once
j_gene: TRBJ1-2

CDR3nt: TGCGCCAGCAGTAGTCCGGGACAGGGCCAAGAGACCCAGTACTTC
CDR3aa: CASSSPGQGQETQYF
d_gene: TRBD1
v_gene: TRBV5-1
abundance: .
j_gene: TRBJ2-5

CDR3nt: TGTGCCAGTAGTACTCTGACAGGGAAGAGAAGTGGAAACACCATATATTTT
CDR3aa: CASSTLTGKRSGNTIYF
d_gene: TRBD1
v_gene: TRBV19
abundance: once
j_gene: TRBJ1-3

CDR3nt: TGCGCCAGCAGCTTGGAGAGGCAGAACACTGAAGCTTTCTTT
CDR3aa: CASSLERQNTEAFF
d_gene: .
v_gene: TRBV5-1
abundance: .
j_gene: TRBJ1-1

CDR3nt: TGTGCCACCACCCGACTAGCGGCAAACCGGGATACGCAGTATTTT
CDR3aa: CATTRLAANRDTQYF
d_gene: TRBD2
v_gene: TRBV27
abundance: .
j_gene: TRBJ2-3

CDR3nt: TGCGCCAGCAGCTTGGGCCAGCCCAGCTCTGGGGCCAACGGCCTGACTTTC
CDR3aa: CASSLGQPSSGANGLTF
d_gene: .
v_gene: TRBV5-1
abundance: .
j_gene: TRBJ2-6

CDR3nt: TGTGCCAGCAGCACAGGACTAGTCGGCACAGATACGCAGTATTTT
CDR3aa: CASSTGLVGTDTQYF
d_gene: TRBD2
v_gene: TRBV5-4
abundance: .
j_gene: TRBJ2-3

CDR3nt: TGTGCCAGCAGTTTATTATCCAGGCCGGAGCATTTT
CDR3aa: CASSLLSRPEHF
d_gene: .
v_gene: TRBV28
abundance: .
j_gene: TRBJ1-5